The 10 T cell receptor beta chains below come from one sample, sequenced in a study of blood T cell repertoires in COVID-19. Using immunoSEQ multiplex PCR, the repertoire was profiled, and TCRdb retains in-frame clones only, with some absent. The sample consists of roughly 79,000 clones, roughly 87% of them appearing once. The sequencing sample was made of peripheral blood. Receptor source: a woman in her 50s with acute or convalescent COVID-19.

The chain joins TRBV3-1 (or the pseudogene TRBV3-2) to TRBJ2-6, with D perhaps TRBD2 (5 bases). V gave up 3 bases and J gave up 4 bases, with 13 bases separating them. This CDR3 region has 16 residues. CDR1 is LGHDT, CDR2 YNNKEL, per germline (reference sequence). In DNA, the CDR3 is TGTGCCAGCAGCCACCCCGGGGTTCTGGGGGCCAACGTCCTGACTTTC. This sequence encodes CASSHPGVLGANVLTF.

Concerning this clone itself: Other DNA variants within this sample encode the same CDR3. CDR3 bases: TGTGCCAGCAGTGGACAGGGGAACACTGAAGCTTTCTTT. Translating gives CASSGQGNTEAFF. The chain links TRBV2 to TRBJ1-1, with 7 positions matching TRBD1. Germline V gene lookup returns CDR1 SNHLY and CDR2 FYNNEI. The CDR3 runs to 13 residues. Trimming at V came to 4 bases and at J to 1 base, leaving 0 bases not matched to a gene.

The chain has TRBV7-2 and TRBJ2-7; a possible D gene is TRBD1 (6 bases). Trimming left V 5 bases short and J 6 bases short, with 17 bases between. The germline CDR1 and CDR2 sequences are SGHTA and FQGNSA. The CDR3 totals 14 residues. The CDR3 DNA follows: TGTGCCAGCAGCCATGACAGGCTAATTGGCGAGCAGTACTTC. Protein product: CASSHDRLIGEQYF.

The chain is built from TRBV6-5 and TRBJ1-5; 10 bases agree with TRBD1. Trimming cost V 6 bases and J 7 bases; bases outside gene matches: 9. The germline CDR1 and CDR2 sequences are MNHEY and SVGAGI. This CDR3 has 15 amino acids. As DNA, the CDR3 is TGTGCCAGCAGGCAAGACAGGGGGCAGGGACAGCCCCAGCATTTT. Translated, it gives CASRQDRGQGQPQHF.

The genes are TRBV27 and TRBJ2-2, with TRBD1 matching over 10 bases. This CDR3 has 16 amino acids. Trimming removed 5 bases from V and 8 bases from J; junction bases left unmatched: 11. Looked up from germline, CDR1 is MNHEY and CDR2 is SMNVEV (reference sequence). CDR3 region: CASSPRSWTGGGELFF. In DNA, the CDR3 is TGTGCCAGCAGTCCGCGATCATGGACAGGGGGAGGGGAGCTGTTTTTT.

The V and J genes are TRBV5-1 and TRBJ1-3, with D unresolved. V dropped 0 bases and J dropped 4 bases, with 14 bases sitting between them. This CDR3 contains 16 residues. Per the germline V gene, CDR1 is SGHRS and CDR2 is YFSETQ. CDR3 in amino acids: CASSLVGTQYGNTIYF. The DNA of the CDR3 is TGCGCCAGCAGCTTGGTGGGCACCCAATACGGAAACACCATATATTTT.

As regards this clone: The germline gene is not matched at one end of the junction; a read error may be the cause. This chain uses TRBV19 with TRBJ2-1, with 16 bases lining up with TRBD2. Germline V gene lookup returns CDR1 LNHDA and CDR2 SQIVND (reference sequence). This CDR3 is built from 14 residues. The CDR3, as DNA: TGTGCCAGTAGTACGGGACTAGCGGGAGGGGAGGCTGTCTTC. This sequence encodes CASSTGLAGGEAVF.

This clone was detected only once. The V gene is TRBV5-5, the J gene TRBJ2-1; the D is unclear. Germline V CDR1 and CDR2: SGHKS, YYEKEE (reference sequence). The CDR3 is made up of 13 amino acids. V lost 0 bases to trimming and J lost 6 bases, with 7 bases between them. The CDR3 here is CASSLEYVNEQFF. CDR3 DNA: TGTGCCAGCAGCTTGGAATATGTCAATGAGCAGTTCTTC.

CDR3 loop: CASSPGTDIYGYTF. In nucleotides, the CDR3 is TGTGCCAGCTCACCTGGGACAGACATCTATGGCTACACCTTC. J is TRBJ1-2 and V is TRBV18, with 7 bases fitting TRBD1. J gave up 4 bases and V 3 bases, and 5 bases lay outside the gene matches. The CDR3 covers 14 residues. The germline CDR1 and CDR2 sequences are KGHSH and LQKENI.

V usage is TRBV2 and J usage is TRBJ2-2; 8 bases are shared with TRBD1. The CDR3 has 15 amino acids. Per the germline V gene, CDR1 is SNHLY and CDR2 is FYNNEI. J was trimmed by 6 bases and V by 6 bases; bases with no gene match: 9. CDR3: CASRAGGEDSGELFF. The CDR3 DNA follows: TGTGCCAGCAGGGCAGGGGGCGAGGACTCCGGGGAGCTGTTTTTT.